A selection of T cell receptor beta chains follows, all from one sample in a study of regulatory T cells in long-lasting Graves disease. TCRdb re-analysed the multiplex PCR reads in MiXCR, keeping a single row per CDR3 protein. Of almost 350,000 distinct CDR3 sequences listed, around a fifth are singletons. This specimen consisted of peripheral blood mononuclear cells (PBMCs), obtained when the disease was refractory, from a patient treated with antithyroid drugs. The receptors originated from a female donor with Graves disease. Each CDR3 is given without its conserved first and last residue. The order of the fields is J gene, V gene, CDR3 protein.

>TRBJ2-6|TRBV6-1
ASRPLTSLSGANVLT
>TRBJ2-2|TRBV20-1
SASGTSRVGELF
>TRBJ1-2|TRBV7-9
ASSLAASQGVNYGYT
>TRBJ2-7|TRBV30
ACSSGLDLQY
>TRBJ2-5|TRBV24-1
ATSDRQDSQETQY
>TRBJ1-4|TRBV5-8
ASSLLYGNEKLF
>TRBJ2-7|TRBV27
ASSSPGQGEEQY
>TRBJ2-3|TRBV24-1
ATSDPTGLAGADTQY
>TRBJ1-1|TRBV6-2/TRBV6-3
ASSYLRQEAF
>TRBJ1-2|TRBV20-1
SARVRFQGLRAINYGYT
>TRBJ1-2|TRBV19
ASSKWTGNYGYT
>TRBJ2-7|TRBV27
ASSLGFGGSGYEQY
>TRBJ2-5|TRBV20-1
SATAWVQRETQY
>TRBJ1-6|TRBV7-3
ASSFSGTGNSPLH
>TRBJ2-2|TRBV29-1
SAVMTGELF
>TRBJ1-1|TRBV18
ASSPAGGETEAF
>TRBJ2-4|TRBV11-2
ASSLGSGGAKNIQY
>TRBJ2-2|TRBV19
ASSPITRRTGELF
>TRBJ2-7|TRBV5-6
ASTHGGGHEQY
>TRBJ1-2|TRBV12-3/TRBV12-4
ASSLGQGVGYT
>TRBJ2-7|TRBV7-9
ASSGPDGVGEQY
>TRBJ2-7|TRBV20-1
SARDITRELYEQY
>TRBJ1-2|TRBV27
ASSLEPGTGYGYT
>TRBJ1-6|TRBV7-9
ASSLSPGTGNSPLH
>TRBJ1-3|TRBV2
ASSFEPTRSAGNTIY